This is a list of T cell receptor beta chains from one sample in a study of glioma-infiltrating T cells. TCRdb redid the calling of the multiplex PCR reads with MiXCR, one entry per CDR3 protein. The data show about 400,000 distinct CDR3 sequences, about two fifths seen once. Sequenced sample: glioma tissue, nonneoplastic brain tissue, or PBMCs (not recorded which). These receptor sequences come from a human donor with low-grade glioma or glioblastoma, undergoing nonglioma brain surgery, or in good health (not recorded which). Each CDR3 is given with its conserved first and last residue. D genes are given only for firm matches. The size entry is marked missing in some rows and otherwise reads once, few, many or a size class.

d_gene	abundance	v_gene	j_gene	CDR3nt	CDR3aa
-	-	TRBV5-4	TRBJ2-2	TGTGCCAGCAGCTTGGAAACTACCCCCACCGGGGAGCTGTTTTTT	CASSLETTPTGELFF
-	-	TRBV20-1	TRBJ2-1	TGCAGTGCTTGGTACATTAATGAGCAGTTCTTC	CSAWYINEQFF
-	-	TRBV7-2	TRBJ1-4	TGTGCCAGCAGCTTAGACTGGATTCAGGACGAACTGTTTTTT	CASSLDWIQDELFF
-	many	TRBV20-1	TRBJ2-7	TGCAGTGCTAGAGATCGGACGGGGGCATCCTACGAGCAGTACTTC	CSARDRTGASYEQYF
-	many	TRBV6-2/TRBV6-3	TRBJ2-7	TGTGCCAGCAGCCTTACTCAATCGGGTCTTCGCTACGAGCAGTACTTC	CASSLTQSGLRYEQYF
TRBD1	-	TRBV4-2	TRBJ1-2	TGTGCCAGCAGCCAGGACAGGGGGCCATTTGGCTACACCTTC	CASSQDRGPFGYTF
-	many	TRBV27	TRBJ1-2	TGTGCCAGCAGTTACCGTCAGGACGGCTATGGCTACACCTTC	CASSYRQDGYGYTF
-	-	TRBV20-1	TRBJ2-7	TGCAGTGCTCGTCCGGACTACAACACCTACAATGAGCAGTACTTC	CSARPDYNTYNEQYF
-	-	TRBV19	TRBJ1-2	TGTGCCAGTAGTATAAGGGGCGGAGGCTACACCTTC	CASSIRGGGYTF
-	many	TRBV6-1	TRBJ1-1	TGTGCCAGCAGTGTTCGGTGGGGTGCTGAAGCTTTCTTT	CASSVRWGAEAFF
TRBD2	-	TRBV27	TRBJ2-1	TGCACCAGCAGTTTGGAACTAGCGGTTTACAATGAGCAGTTCTTC	CTSSLELAVYNEQFF
-	few	TRBV6-2/TRBV6-3	TRBJ1-6	TGTGCCAGCAGAGGACTCGCGGCAGTCCGAAATTCACCCCTCCACTTT	CASRGLAAVRNSPLHF
-	few	TRBV5-4	TRBJ1-1	TGTGCCAGCAGCTCGGGACGGGGAAACACTGAAGCTTTCTTT	CASSSGRGNTEAFF
-	few	TRBV12-3/TRBV12-4	TRBJ2-1	TGTGCCAGCAGCCTCTTTATAACCGATGAGCAGTTCTTC	CASSLFITDEQFF
-	many	TRBV6-2/TRBV6-3	TRBJ1-2	TGTGCCAGCAGTCCCACGGGGCGTAACGGCTACACCTTC	CASSPTGRNGYTF
-	many	TRBV15	TRBJ1-1	TGTGCCACCAGCAGTGTTGCAGGCACTGAAGCTTTCTTT	CATSSVAGTEAFF
TRBD2	few	TRBV28	TRBJ2-3	TGTGCCTGGAGGACTAGCGGGGGGAGGCAGTATTTT	CAWRTSGGRQYF
-	-	TRBV20-1	TRBJ1-3	TGCAGTGCTAGAAACCGCGGGCGGGGGTCTGCTGGAAACACCATATATTTT	CSARNRGRGSAGNTIYF
-	-	TRBV9	TRBJ2-1	TGTGCCAGCAGCGCCCCCAATAGCGATGAGCAGTTCTTC	CASSAPNSDEQFF
-	-	TRBV7-3	TRBJ2-1	TGTGCCAGCAGCTTGGGAGCTAAGCAGTTCTTC	CASSLGAKQFF
TRBD2	-	TRBV20-1	TRBJ2-7	TGCAGTGCTAGGCACCCCGGGACTAGCGGGAGTCCCAACGAGCAGTACTTC	CSARHPGTSGSPNEQYF
-	-	TRBV20-1	TRBJ1-3	TGCAGTGCTAGAGATACCAGGGGCTCTGGAAACACCATATATTTT	CSARDTRGSGNTIYF
-	once	TRBV18	TRBJ2-5	TGTGCCAGCTCACCAGGGGTGCAGACCCAGTACTTC	CASSPGVQTQYF
TRBD1	few	TRBV19	TRBJ2-1	TGTGCCAGTAGTAGGGCCAGGGGGCCGTACAATGAGCAGTTCTTC	CASSRARGPYNEQFF
-	-	TRBV20-1	TRBJ1-5	TGCAGTGCTAGGGGCAGGGGAAATTTGGGCAATCAGCCCCAGCATTTT	CSARGRGNLGNQPQHF
TRBD2	-	TRBV20-1	TRBJ2-3	TGCAGTGCCAATCCGACTAGCGGCAACACAGATACGCAGTATTTT	CSANPTSGNTDTQYF
TRBD1	-	TRBV6-2/TRBV6-3	TRBJ1-2	TGTGCCAGCAGTTACCCGGGACAGGGATATGGCTACACCTTC	CASSYPGQGYGYTF
-	-	TRBV6-1	TRBJ1-1	TGTGCCAGCACGGACAATTCCGGCACTGAAGCTTTCTTT	CASTDNSGTEAFF
TRBD2	-	TRBV7-3	TRBJ2-5	TGTGCCAGCAGCTTATCTCCCAGCGGGAGGGGAGAGACCCAGTACTTC	CASSLSPSGRGETQYF
TRBD2	-	TRBV20-1	TRBJ2-5	TGCAGTGCTACCGTCCAAGCGGGAGCTCTTGAGCAGTACTTC	CSATVQAGALEQYF
TRBD1	-	TRBV7-9	TRBJ1-1	TGTGCCAGCAGCGGGGACAGGGGCGTGAACACTGAAGCTTTCTTT	CASSGDRGVNTEAFF
TRBD2	-	TRBV28	TRBJ2-7	TGTGCCAGCAGTCCACTCGGGGGGAACTACGAGCAGTACTTC	CASSPLGGNYEQYF
TRBD2	-	TRBV7-7	TRBJ2-3	TGTGCTAGCAGCCCCGAGCGGGGAGGTGGAACAGATACGCAGTATTTT	CASSPERGGGTDTQYF
-	-	TRBV27	TRBJ2-7	TGTGCCAGCAGTCCGCCCTCGGGACGGGCCTACGAGCAGTACTTC	CASSPPSGRAYEQYF
TRBD1	-	TRBV4-1	TRBJ1-2	TGCGCCAGCAGCCAAGAGGGACAGGGGAATAGTGGTGGCTACACCTTC	CASSQEGQGNSGGYTF
-	-	TRBV18	TRBJ2-1	TGTGCCAGCTCACCCGCGGGGGCGGCCTACAATGAGCAGTTCTTC	CASSPAGAAYNEQFF
TRBD2	few	TRBV7-2	TRBJ2-7	TGTGCCAGCAGCTTAGTTGACCGACTAGCGGACTACGAGCAGTACTTC	CASSLVDRLADYEQYF
-	-	TRBV28	TRBJ2-2	TGTGCCATTGGGCTTAGGGGTTCCACCGGGGAGCTGTTTTTT	CAIGLRGSTGELFF
TRBD1	-	TRBV2	TRBJ1-1	TGTGCCAGCAGTGGACAGGGGGCAGGCACTGAAGCTTTCTTT	CASSGQGAGTEAFF
-	few	TRBV19	TRBJ1-3	TGTGCCAGTAGTGAGCGAGGGGATCTTACTGGAAACACCATATATTTT	CASSERGDLTGNTIYF
-	-	TRBV12-3/TRBV12-4	TRBJ2-7	TGTGCCAGCAGTTCCGGGTTACCGACCTACGAGCAGTACTTC	CASSSGLPTYEQYF
-	many	TRBV24-1	TRBJ2-1	TGTGCCACCAGTGGCCCCCTAACTCAACTGGCACACAATGAGCAGTTCTTC	CATSGPLTQLAHNEQFF
-	many	TRBV28	TRBJ2-7	TGTGCCAGCAGACCCTCTACCTACGAGCAGTACTTC	CASRPSTYEQYF
-	many	TRBV6-1	TRBJ2-7	TGTGCCAGCACCCGAACAGGGTCCGACGAGCAGTACTTC	CASTRTGSDEQYF
-	-	TRBV19	TRBJ2-7	TGTGCCAGTAGCAGTCCTTCAGTAACTGGAGAGCAGTACTTC	CASSSPSVTGEQYF
TRBD2	-	TRBV12-3/TRBV12-4	TRBJ2-1	TGTGCCAGCAGACTAGCGGGAGGGTGGTACAATGAGCAGTTCTTC	CASRLAGGWYNEQFF
TRBD2	few	TRBV5-4	TRBJ2-3	TGTGCCAGCAGCGCCCGGGGAGTCGGGGGGGCAGATACGCAGTATTTT	CASSARGVGGADTQYF
-	-	TRBV11-2	TRBJ2-5	TGTGCCAGCAGCTCGATTGGGGCAGTCGGAGAAACCCAGTACTTC	CASSSIGAVGETQYF
-	-	TRBV7-6	TRBJ2-7	TGTGCCAGCAGCTTGGGAGCCGTGAGCTCCTACGAGCAGTACTTC	CASSLGAVSSYEQYF
-	-	TRBV7-9	TRBJ1-4	TGTGCCAGCAGCCAAAACGAAAAACTGTTTTTT	CASSQNEKLFF
-	-	TRBV20-1	TRBJ2-7	TGCAGTGCTGACGGGAGAAACTACGAGCAGTACTTC	CSADGRNYEQYF
-	-	TRBV5-1	TRBJ1-1	TGCGCCAGCAGCTTGGCCGACACTGAAGCTTTCTTT	CASSLADTEAFF
TRBD1	few	TRBV6-2/TRBV6-3	TRBJ1-6	TGTGCCAGCAGGCGACAGGGAGACTCACCCCTCCACTTT	CASRRQGDSPLHF
-	few	TRBV15	TRBJ1-5	TGTGCCACCATGGAGCACAGGACAGCTTACTTTCAGCCCCAGCATTTT	CATMEHRTAYFQPQHF
TRBD1	-	TRBV27	TRBJ1-3	TGTGACAGCAGTACAGGGACAGCCTCTGGAAACACCATATATTTT	CDSSTGTASGNTIYF
-	few	TRBV7-6	TRBJ2-3	TGTGCCAGCAGCTTAGGACAGTTATCAGATACGCAGTATTTT	CASSLGQLSDTQYF
-	few	TRBV4-1	TRBJ1-1	TGCGCCAGCAGCCAAGGTCAAACCGGGACGAACACTGAAGCTTTCTTT	CASSQGQTGTNTEAFF
-	many	TRBV25-1	TRBJ1-3	TGTGCCAGCAGTGAGGGAAACACCATATATTTT	CASSEGNTIYF
-	many	TRBV20-1	TRBJ2-3	TGCAGTGCGCGCCAACCCAGAACCACAGATACGCAGTATTTT	CSARQPRTTDTQYF